The source of this TCR beta chain is a study of T cell responses to AZD1222 COVID-19 vaccine. Study-level findings and limits: Repertoire sampling happened only post peak T cell response.

Clones were sequenced by immunoSEQ multiplex PCR, and TCRdb holds only the in-frame ones, with some missing. The sample has more than 100,000 clones, 93% seen once; the top ten hold 4.5% to 6%. The CDR3 loop spans 17 amino acids. Trimming shortened V by 1 base and J by 3 bases, and 18 bases separated the two germline ends. Looked up from germline, CDR1 is LGHNA and CDR2 is YSLEER. Comment on this clone: Its antigen remains unknown.

The clonotype comes from an adult in good health. This specimen was peripheral blood, taken on day 0 of AZD1222 vaccination. V usage is TRBV4-3 and J usage is TRBJ1-2; D unclear. The CDR3 reads CASSQGRGGIGYYGYTF. For the CDR3, the DNA is TGCGCCAGCAGCCAAGGTAGAGGAGGGATTGGGTACTATGGCTACACCTTC.